The 18 T cell receptor beta chains presented below share a single source sample, sequenced in a study of blood T cell repertoires in COVID-19 (dated by TCRdb to 2020 to 2022). Library creation used the immunoSEQ multiplex PCR assay. TCRdb stores this immuneACCESS table with in-frame sequences only. Part of the clones is absent; in the studies checked, under half of the shortfall reflects unresolved V genes, and no reason is known for the rest. For this sample the table gives 56,000 or so clones, of which more than 60% were detected only once. The ten largest make up 5.5% of the sample. Sequenced input: peripheral blood. The receptor set was obtained from a woman aged 65 to 85 with acute or convalescent COVID-19.

This clone was detected a few times. The V gene is TRBV25-1, the J gene TRBJ1-2; a possible D gene is TRBD1 (6 bases). The CDR3 sequence is 13 residues long. Per the germline V gene, CDR1 is MGHDK and CDR2 is SYGVNS. V was cut by 4 bases and J by 7 bases, with 13 bases left in between. The CDR3 bases are TGTGCCAGCAGTGTGGGGGCGGCCTTTGGCTACACCTTC. Its translation: CASSVGAAFGYTF.

V usage is TRBV28 and J usage is TRBJ1-5; TRBD1 matches at 7 bases. CDR1 and CDR2 (germline): MDHEN, SYDVKM. This CDR3 has 15 amino acids. V was pared by 4 bases and J by 6 bases, with 9 bases of the junction left unmatched. This CDR3 is CASSSPTGFGQPQHF. In nucleotides, the CDR3 is TGTGCCAGCAGTTCCCCGACAGGGTTTGGTCAGCCCCAGCATTTT. The full variable domain, with the rest looked up from reference TRBV28 and TRBJ1-5, is DVKVTQSSRYLVKRTGEKVFLECVQDMDHENMFWYRQDPGLGLRLIYFSYDVKMKEKGDIPEGYSVSREKKERFSLILESASTNQTSMYLCASSSPTGFGQPQHFGDGTRLSIL.

The V call is TRBV6-1, the J call TRBJ2-1, with D perhaps matching TRBD2 (7 bases). Between the trimmed V and J ends, which lost 3 bases and 6 bases, there was a span of 15 bases. Germline V gene sequence: CDR1 MNHNS, CDR2 SASEGT. The CDR3 sequence is 15 residues long. CDR3 DNA: TGTGCCAGCAGTGATAGGAGGGGGGGCCGCAATGAGCAGTTCTTC. Residues: CASSDRRGGRNEQFF.

CDR3 nucleotides: TGTGCCAGCAGCTTAGGCGGGGGGACTTCCTACGAGCAGTACTTC. Translated: CASSLGGGTSYEQYF. This chain connects TRBV7-2 to TRBJ2-7, with 8 bases matching TRBD2. Losses at the gene ends were 1 base for V and 1 base for J; bases not matched to a gene: 3. The CDR3 sequence is 15 residues long. Germline CDR1 reads SGHTA; CDR2 reads FQGNSA.

The V and J genes are TRBV3-1 (or the pseudogene TRBV3-2) and TRBJ1-1; 8 nucleotides line up with TRBD1. CDR1 is LGHDT and CDR2 is YNNKEL in the germline V gene (reference sequence). The V segment lost 1 base and the J segment 10 bases; nucleotides outside the gene matches: 5. The CDR3 contains 13 residues. In nucleotides, the CDR3 is TGTGCCAGCAGCCAAGGGACAGGGTATGCAGCTTTCTTT. This sequence encodes CASSQGTGYAAFF.

This clone was seen a single time. The V and J genes are TRBV21-1 and TRBJ2-1; TRBD2 reflects the table's D call only, with no check against the DNA. TRBV21-1 is a pseudogene segment. The CDR3 is made up of 13 amino acids. The CDR3, as DNA: TGTGCCAGCAGCAAAAATAGAAGAAATGAGCAGTTCTTC. Its translation: CASSKNRRNEQFF.

This sequence joins TRBV7-2 and TRBJ2-1, with D unclear. The V end lost 5 bases, the J end lost 7 bases, and 6 bases lay between the germline ends. The CDR3 extends over 11 amino acids. Germline CDR1 is SGHTA and CDR2 is FQGNSA. The CDR3 sequence: CASSQSNEQFF. CDR3 in DNA: TGTGCCAGCAGCCAATCAAATGAGCAGTTCTTC.

This clone has only one observation. V is TRBV28 and J is TRBJ2-3, with a tentative D call TRBD2 (6 bases). Germline V gene lookup returns CDR1 MDHEN and CDR2 SYDVKM. V was pared by 5 bases and J by 6 bases, with 24 bases between. The CDR3 extends over 17 amino acids. CDR3 region: CASSESPGLGGFDTQYF. In DNA, the CDR3 is TGTGCCAGCAGTGAAAGTCCGGGACTGGGAGGATTCGATACGCAGTATTTT. Using reference TRBV28 and TRBJ2-3 for the parts outside the CDR3, the full variable domain is DVKVTQSSRYLVKRTGEKVFLECVQDMDHENMFWYRQDPGLGLRLIYFSYDVKMKEKGDIPEGYSVSREKKERFSLILESASTNQTSMYLCASSESPGLGGFDTQYFGPGTRLTVL.

The V call is TRBV6-5, the J call TRBJ1-1; 7 bases fit TRBD1. CDR1 and CDR2 from the germline V gene are MNHEY and SVGAGI. This CDR3 has 16 residues. With V trimmed by 2 bases and J by 3 bases, 9 bases remained unmatched. The CDR3 DNA reads TGTGCCAGCAGTTACGACAGGGAGTCGTCGTACACTGAAGCTTTCTTT. Amino acid sequence: CASSYDRESSYTEAFF.

The genes are TRBV7-3 and TRBJ2-4; 8 nucleotides align to TRBD2. This CDR3 comprises 15 residues. Germline CDR1 and CDR2: SGHTA and FQGTGA. After removal of 3 bases from V and 5 bases from J, the junction contained 6 bases not matched to a gene. CDR3: CASSFPAGLENIQYF. In nucleotides, the CDR3 is TGTGCCAGCAGCTTCCCGGCGGGACTAGAAAACATTCAGTACTTC. Using reference TRBV7-3 and TRBJ2-4 for the parts outside the CDR3, the full variable domain is GAGVSQTPSNKVTEKGKYVELRCDPISGHTALYWYRQSLGQGPEFLIYFQGTGAADDSGLPNDRFFAVRPEGSVSTLKIQRTERGDSAVYLCASSFPAGLENIQYFGAGTRLSVL.

CDR3 DNA: TGTGCTAGTGGTTCCTCCGTGGTAGCGAGCACAGATACGCAGTATTTT. This sequence encodes CASGSSVVASTDTQYF. This chain joins TRBV12-5 and TRBJ2-3; weak D call: TRBD2 (5 bases). CDR3 length equals 16 residues. Germline V lookup: CDR1 LGHNT, CDR2 FRNRAP. V was pared by 4 bases and J by 0 bases, with 14 bases between. The variable domain in full, completed from reference TRBV12-5 and TRBJ2-3, reads DARVTQTPRHKVTEMGQEVTMRCQPILGHNTVFWYRQTMMQGLELLAYFRNRAPLDDSGMPKDRFSAEMPDATLATLKIQPSEPRDSAVYFCASGSSVVASTDTQYFGPGTRLTVL.

The V call is TRBV29-1, the J call TRBJ2-7; maybe TRBD1 (6 bases). Germline assignment: CDR1 SQVTM and CDR2 ANQGSEA. V was shortened by 6 bases and J by 6 bases, with 12 bases between the two germline ends. The CDR3 spans 11 residues. The CDR3 bases are TGCAGCGTAACCACAGGGTCCGAGCAGTACTTC. Its protein product is CSVTTGSEQYF.

The genes are TRBV7-3 and TRBJ2-7; 9 nucleotides match TRBD1. J was trimmed by 5 bases and V by 5 bases; bases with no gene match: 4. The CDR3 spans 13 residues. Germline loops: CDR1 SGHTA, CDR2 FQGTGA. The CDR3: CASSVGTGNEQYF. In nucleotides, the CDR3 is TGTGCCAGCAGCGTCGGGACAGGGAACGAGCAGTACTTC.

The chain is built from TRBV2 and TRBJ2-3, with TRBD1 identical over 9 bases. Trimming at V came to 6 bases and at J to 4 bases, leaving 5 bases not matched to a gene. Looked up from germline, CDR1 is SNHLY and CDR2 is FYNNEI. The CDR3 totals 14 residues. CDR3 loop: CASRGTGRADTQYF. The CDR3 coding sequence is TGTGCCAGCAGAGGGACAGGGCGGGCAGATACGCAGTATTTT. The variable domain in full, completed from reference TRBV2 and TRBJ2-3, reads EPEVTQTPSHQVTQMGQEVILRCVPISNHLYFYWYRQILGQKVEFLVSFYNNEISEKSEIFDDQFSVERPDGSNFTLKIRSTKLEDSAMYFCASRGTGRADTQYFGPGTRLTVL.

This chain joins TRBV2 and TRBJ2-7; D gene ambiguous. Germline assignment: CDR1 SNHLY and CDR2 FYNNEI. The V end was cut by 0 bases, the J end by 3 bases, with 6 bases between. This CDR3 comprises 13 residues. CDR3 residues: CASSEARDYEQYF. The CDR3 region has the DNA TGTGCCAGCAGTGAAGCGCGAGACTACGAGCAGTACTTC.

DNA of the CDR3: TGCAGTGCCGGGGAGAGTACTGAAGCTTTCTTT. Its translation: CSAGESTEAFF. The chain has TRBV20-1 and TRBJ1-1; D is ambiguous. CDR3 length: 11 residues. The V end was cut by 6 bases, the J end by 5 bases, with 10 bases between. Germline CDR1 and CDR2: DFQATT and SNEGSKA (reference sequence).

The chain uses TRBV2 and TRBJ1-5; D is possibly TRBD1 (6 bases). CDR3 length equals 13 residues. V lost 3 bases, J lost 9 bases, and 12 bases lay in between. CDR1 SNHLY and CDR2 FYNNEI come from the germline V gene. The CDR3 protein is CASSEGQRAPQHF. DNA for the CDR3: TGTGCCAGCAGTGAGGGACAAAGGGCGCCCCAGCATTTT.

The CDR3 loop is CASSDRGRTEAFF. As DNA, the CDR3 is TGTGCCAGCAGTGATAGGGGGCGGACTGAAGCTTTCTTT. The V call is TRBV7-2, the J call TRBJ1-1; 7 bases align to TRBD1. The CDR3 sequence is 13 residues long. Germline lookup yields CDR1 SGHTA and CDR2 FQGNSA. J lost 5 bases, V lost 6 bases, and 6 bases had no gene match.